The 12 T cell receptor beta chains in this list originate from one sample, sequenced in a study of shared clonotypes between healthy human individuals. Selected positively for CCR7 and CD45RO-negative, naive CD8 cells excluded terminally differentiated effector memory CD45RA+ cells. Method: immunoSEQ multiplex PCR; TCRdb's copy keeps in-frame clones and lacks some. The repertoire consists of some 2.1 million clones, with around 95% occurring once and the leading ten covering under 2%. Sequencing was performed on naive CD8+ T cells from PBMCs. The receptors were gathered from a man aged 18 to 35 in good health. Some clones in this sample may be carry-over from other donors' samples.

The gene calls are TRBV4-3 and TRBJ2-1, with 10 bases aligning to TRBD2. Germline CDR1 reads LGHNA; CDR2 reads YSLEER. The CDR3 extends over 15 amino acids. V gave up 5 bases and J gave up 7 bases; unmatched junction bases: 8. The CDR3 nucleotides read TGCGCCAGCAGCGACGGACTAGCGGAACTGAATGAGCAGTTCTTC. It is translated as CASSDGLAELNEQFF.

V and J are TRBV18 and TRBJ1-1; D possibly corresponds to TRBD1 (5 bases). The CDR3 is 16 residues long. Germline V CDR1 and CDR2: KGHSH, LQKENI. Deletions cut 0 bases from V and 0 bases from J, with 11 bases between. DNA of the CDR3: TGTGCCAGCTCACCACCCAGGGCAGGGATGAACACTGAAGCTTTCTTT. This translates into CASSPPRAGMNTEAFF. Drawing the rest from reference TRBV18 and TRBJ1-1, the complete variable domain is NAGVMQNPRHLVRRRGQEARLRCSPMKGHSHVYWYRQLPEEGLKFMVYLQKENIIDESGMPKERFSAEFPKEGPSILRIQQVVRGDSAAYFCASSPPRAGMNTEAFFGQGTRLTVV.

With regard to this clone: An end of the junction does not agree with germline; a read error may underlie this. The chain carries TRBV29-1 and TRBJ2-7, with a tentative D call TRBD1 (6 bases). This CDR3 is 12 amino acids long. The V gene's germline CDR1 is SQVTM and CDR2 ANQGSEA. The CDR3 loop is CSVEDRYYEQYF. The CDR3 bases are TGCAGCGTCGAAGACAGGTATTACGAGCAGTACTTC.

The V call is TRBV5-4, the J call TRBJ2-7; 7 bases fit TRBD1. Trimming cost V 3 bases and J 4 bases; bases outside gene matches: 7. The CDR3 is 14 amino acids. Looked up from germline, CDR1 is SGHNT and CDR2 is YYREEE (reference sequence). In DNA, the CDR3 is TGTGCCAGCAGCTGGGGCGGCAGGGGGTACGAGCAGTACTTC. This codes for CASSWGGRGYEQYF.

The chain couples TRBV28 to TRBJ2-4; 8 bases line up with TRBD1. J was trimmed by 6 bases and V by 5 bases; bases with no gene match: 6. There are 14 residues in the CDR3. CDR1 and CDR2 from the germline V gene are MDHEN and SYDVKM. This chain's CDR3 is CASSPSTGANIQYF. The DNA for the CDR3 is TGTGCCAGCAGTCCCTCGACAGGGGCAAACATTCAGTACTTC.

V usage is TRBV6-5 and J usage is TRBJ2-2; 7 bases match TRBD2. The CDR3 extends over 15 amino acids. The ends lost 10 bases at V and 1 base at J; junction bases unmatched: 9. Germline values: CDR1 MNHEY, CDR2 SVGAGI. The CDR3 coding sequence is TGTGCCACCTCATCGCGGGAGAGGAACACCGGGGAGCTGTTTTTT. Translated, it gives CATSSRERNTGELFF.

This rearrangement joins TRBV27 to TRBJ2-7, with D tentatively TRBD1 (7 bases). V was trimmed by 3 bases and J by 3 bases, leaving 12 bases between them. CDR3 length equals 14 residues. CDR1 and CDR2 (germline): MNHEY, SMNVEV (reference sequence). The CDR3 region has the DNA TGTGCCAGCAGTTTGGTTCAGGGGGGCTACGAGCAGTACTTC. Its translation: CASSLVQGGYEQYF.

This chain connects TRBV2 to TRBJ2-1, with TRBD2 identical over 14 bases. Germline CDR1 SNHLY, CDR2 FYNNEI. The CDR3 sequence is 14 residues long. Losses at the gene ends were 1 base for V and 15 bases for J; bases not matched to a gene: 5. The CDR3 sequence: CASSEGTSGRRGFF. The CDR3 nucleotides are TGTGCCAGCAGTGAAGGGACTAGCGGGAGGAGGGGGTTCTTC. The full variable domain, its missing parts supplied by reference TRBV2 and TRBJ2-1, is EPEVTQTPSHQVTQMGQEVILRCVPISNHLYFYWYRQILGQKVEFLVSFYNNEISEKSEIFDDQFSVERPDGSNFTLKIRSTKLEDSAMYFCASSEGTSGRRGFFGPGTRLTVL.

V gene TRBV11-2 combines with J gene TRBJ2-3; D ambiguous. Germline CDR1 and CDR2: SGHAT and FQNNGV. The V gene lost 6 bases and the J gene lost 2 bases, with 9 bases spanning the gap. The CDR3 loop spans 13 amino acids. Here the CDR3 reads CASRRQTTDTQYF. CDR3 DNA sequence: TGTGCCAGCAGAAGGCAGACCACAGATACGCAGTATTTT.

This chain's CDR3 is CASSGRGRSWGEQFF. CDR3 nucleotide sequence: TGCGCCAGCAGTGGGCGTGGGAGAAGCTGGGGTGAGCAGTTCTTC. The chain is built from TRBV10-2 and TRBJ2-1; D may be TRBD2 (5 bases). Germline CDR1 is WSHSY and CDR2 is SAAADI. The CDR3 consists of 15 residues. V was clipped by 4 bases and J by 9 bases, with 19 bases between them.

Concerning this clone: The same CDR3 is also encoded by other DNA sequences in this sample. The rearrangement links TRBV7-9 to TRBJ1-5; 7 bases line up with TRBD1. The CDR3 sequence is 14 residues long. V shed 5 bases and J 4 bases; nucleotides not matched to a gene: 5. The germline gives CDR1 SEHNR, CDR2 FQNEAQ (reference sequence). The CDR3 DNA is TGTGCCAGCAGCAGCCCAGGGGGTAATCAGCCCCAGCATTTT. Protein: CASSSPGGNQPQHF.

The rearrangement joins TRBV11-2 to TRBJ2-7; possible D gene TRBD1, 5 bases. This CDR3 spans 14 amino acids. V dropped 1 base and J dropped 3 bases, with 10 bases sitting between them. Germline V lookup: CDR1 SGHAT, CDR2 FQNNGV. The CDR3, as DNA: TGTGCCAGCAGCTTAGGGGGCAAATACTACGAGCAGTACTTC. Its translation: CASSLGGKYYEQYF.